The clone carrying this T cell receptor (beta chain) has a single count. Trimming removed 1 base from V and 3 bases from J, with 13 bases in between. Germline V lookup: CDR1 GTSNPN, CDR2 SVGIG (reference sequence). This CDR3 is 15 amino acids long. This entry belongs to a study of blood T cell repertoires in COVID-19. In the study overall: There were acute and convalescent COVID-19 samples, and they came from the United States, Italy and Spain. PBMCs, B-cell-depleted T cells, or T cells provided the cDNA or gDNA that made up the material.

Original processing methods: Amplification from reference gene primers served as the basis for estimated nucleated cell counts. Profiling relied on immunoSEQ multiplex PCR, and the TCRdb table lists in-frame clones only, not all of them. V, J and clone size are taken as reported in that table, and D and trimming were inferred from the DNA itself. The sample carries hundreds of thousands of clones, about 90% recorded once. The chain is built from TRBV30 and TRBJ1-5; tentatively, D is TRBD1 (6 bases). The clonotype was recovered from a man aged 35-49 years with acute or convalescent COVID-19. The sample consisted of peripheral blood. CDR3 region: CAWSGGRGLNQPQHF. For the CDR3, the DNA is TGTGCCTGGAGTGGGGGCAGGGGCCTCAATCAGCCCCAGCATTTT.